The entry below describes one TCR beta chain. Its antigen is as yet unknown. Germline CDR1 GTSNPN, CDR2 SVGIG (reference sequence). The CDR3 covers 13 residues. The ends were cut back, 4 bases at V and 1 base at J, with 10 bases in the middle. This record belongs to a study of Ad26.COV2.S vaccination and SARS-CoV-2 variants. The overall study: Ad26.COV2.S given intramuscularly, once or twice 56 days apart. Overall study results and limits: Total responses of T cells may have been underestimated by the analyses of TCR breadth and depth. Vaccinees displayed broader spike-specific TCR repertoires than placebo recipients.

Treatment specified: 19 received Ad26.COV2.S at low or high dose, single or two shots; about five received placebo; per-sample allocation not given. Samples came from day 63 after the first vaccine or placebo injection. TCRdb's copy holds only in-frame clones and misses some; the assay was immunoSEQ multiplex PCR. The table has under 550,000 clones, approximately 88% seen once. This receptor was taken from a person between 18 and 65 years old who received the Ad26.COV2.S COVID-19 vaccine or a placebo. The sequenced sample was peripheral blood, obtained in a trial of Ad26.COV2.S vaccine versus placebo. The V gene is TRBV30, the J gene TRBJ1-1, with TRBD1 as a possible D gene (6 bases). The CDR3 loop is CAWKTGPNTEAFF. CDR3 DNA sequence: TGTGCCTGGAAAACAGGGCCGAACACTGAAGCTTTCTTT.